This T cell receptor (beta chain) is from a study of post-analysis software for immune sequencing data. Across the study: Disease courses included relapsing-remitting, secondary progressive and progressive-relapsing multiple sclerosis.

The authors incorporated unique molecular identifiers into the TCR beta cDNA libraries. TCRdb re-analysed the PCR reads in MiXCR, keeping a single row per CDR3 protein. Here the sample spans roughly 800,000 distinct CDR3 sequences, approximately 57% being singletons. This clonotype was found a few times. Antigen: not known. Whole-study findings and limits: Significantly lower normalized Chao1 diversity was seen in multiple sclerosis patients than in controls. The five TRBV segments detected at higher frequency in patients than in controls included TRBV5-6, TRBV5-1 and TRBV20-1. Strong co-clustering by F measure linked samples that shared a preparation batch.

The CDR3 is made up of 15 amino acids. Germline V gene sequence: CDR1 DFQATT, CDR2 SNEGSKA (reference sequence). V was pared by 5 bases and J by 5 bases, with 8 bases of the junction left unmatched. This TCR was recovered from a girl under 18 with multiple sclerosis. The chain is built from TRBV20-1 and TRBJ2-1; 11 nucleotides agree with TRBD1. The sequenced sample was blood. The CDR3 protein is CSAPPGQGDHNEQFF. In nucleotides, the CDR3 is TGCAGTGCTCCCCCGGGACAGGGGGACCACAATGAGCAGTTCTTC.